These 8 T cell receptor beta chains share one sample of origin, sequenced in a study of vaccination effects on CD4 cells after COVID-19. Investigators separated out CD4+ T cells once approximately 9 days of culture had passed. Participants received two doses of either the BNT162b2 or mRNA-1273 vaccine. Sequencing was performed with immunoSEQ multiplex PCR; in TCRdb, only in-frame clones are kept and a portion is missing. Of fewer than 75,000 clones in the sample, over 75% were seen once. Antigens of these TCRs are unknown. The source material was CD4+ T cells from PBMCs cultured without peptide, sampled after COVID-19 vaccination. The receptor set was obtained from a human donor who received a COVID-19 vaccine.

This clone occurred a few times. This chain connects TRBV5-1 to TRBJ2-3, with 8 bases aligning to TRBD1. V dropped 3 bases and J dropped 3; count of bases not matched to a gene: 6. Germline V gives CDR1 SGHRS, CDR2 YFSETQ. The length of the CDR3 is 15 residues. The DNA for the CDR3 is TGCGCCAGCAGCTCGGACAGGGCCGAAACAGATACGCAGTATTTT. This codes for CASSSDRAETDTQYF.

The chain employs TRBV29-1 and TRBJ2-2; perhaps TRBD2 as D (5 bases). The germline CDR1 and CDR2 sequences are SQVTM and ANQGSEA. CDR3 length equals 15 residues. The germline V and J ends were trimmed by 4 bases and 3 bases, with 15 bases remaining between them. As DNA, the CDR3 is TGCAGCGTTGGAACTCAAAAGAGGGACACCGGGGAGCTGTTTTTT. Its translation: CSVGTQKRDTGELFF.

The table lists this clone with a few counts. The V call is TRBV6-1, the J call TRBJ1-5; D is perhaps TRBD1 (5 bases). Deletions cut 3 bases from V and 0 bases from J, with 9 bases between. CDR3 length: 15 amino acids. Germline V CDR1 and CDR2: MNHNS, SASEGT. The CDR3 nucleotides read TGTGCCAGCAGTGACCAGGGTTATAGCAATCAGCCCCAGCATTTT. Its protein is CASSDQGYSNQPQHF.

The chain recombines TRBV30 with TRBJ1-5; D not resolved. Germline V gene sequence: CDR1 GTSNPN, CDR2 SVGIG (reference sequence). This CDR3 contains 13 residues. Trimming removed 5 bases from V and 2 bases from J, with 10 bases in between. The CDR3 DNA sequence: TGTGCCTGGGGACCGAAAGGCAATCAGCCCCAGCATTTT. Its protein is CAWGPKGNQPQHF.

The CDR3 is CASIHPGGGLYNEQFF. The CDR3 DNA follows: TGTGCCAGCATTCATCCGGGCGGGGGACTTTACAATGAGCAGTTCTTC. V is TRBV28 and J is TRBJ2-1, with 7 bases aligning to TRBD2. V trimming: 7 bases; J trimming: 4 bases; junction bases outside the gene matches: 13. The CDR3 spans 16 residues. Germline CDR1 and CDR2: MDHEN and SYDVKM.

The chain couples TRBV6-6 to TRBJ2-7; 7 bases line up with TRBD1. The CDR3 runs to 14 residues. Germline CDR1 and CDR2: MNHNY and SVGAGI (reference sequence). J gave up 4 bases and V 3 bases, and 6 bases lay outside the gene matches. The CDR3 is CASSYAAGGYEQYV. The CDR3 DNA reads TGTGCCAGCAGTTATGCGGCAGGGGGATACGAGCAGTACGTC.

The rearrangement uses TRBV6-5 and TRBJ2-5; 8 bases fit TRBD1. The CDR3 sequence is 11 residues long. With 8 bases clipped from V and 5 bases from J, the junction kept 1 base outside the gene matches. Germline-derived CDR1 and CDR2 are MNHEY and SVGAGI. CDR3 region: CASRTGETQYF. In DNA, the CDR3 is TGTGCCAGCCGGACAGGGGAGACCCAGTACTTC.

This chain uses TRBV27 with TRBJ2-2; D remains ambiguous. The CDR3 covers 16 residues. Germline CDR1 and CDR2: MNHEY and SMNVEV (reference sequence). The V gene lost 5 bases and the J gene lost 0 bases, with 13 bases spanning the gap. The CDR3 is CASSKMNRANTGELFF. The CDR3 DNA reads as TGTGCCAGCAGTAAAATGAACCGAGCGAACACCGGGGAGCTGTTTTTT.